Listed here is a single TCR beta chain. What it binds is unknown. Primers for the PCR totalled 60 Vbeta and 13 Jbeta. This table comes from immunoSEQ multiplex PCR, and its TCRdb copy is limited to in-frame clones, with some not included. The table has under 250,000 clones, 70% to 90% seen once; the top ten hold about 2.5%. The sample comes from a study of cytomegalovirus exposure and HLA in healthy donors. Background on the study: A preliminary data release comprised tens of millions of unique TCRs obtained from HLA-typed donors.

Trimming removed 4 bases from V and 0 bases from J; junction bases left unmatched: 4. Looked up from germline, CDR1 is LGHNA and CDR2 is YSLEER. The CDR3 is 17 residues long. The study, taken as a whole, reports: Per a prior analysis, the majority of TCR beta V segments were productive roughly 87% or roughly 30% of the time. The authors later linked a missense DCLRE1C variant to TCR beta V- and J-gene trimming. Across donors, most TCRs were seen rarely, yet some public ones were widespread.

The chain joins TRBV4-3 to TRBJ2-1; 12 bases are shared with TRBD2. Source material: PBMCs. This clonotype was obtained from a woman aged 45-60 years in good health and CMV-seronegative. This chain's CDR3 is CASSPLTSGSSYNEQFF. In DNA form, the CDR3 reads TGCGCCAGCAGCCCCCTGACTAGCGGGAGCTCCTACAATGAGCAGTTCTTC.